Given below is one T cell receptor beta chain in context. Its binding antigen is unknown. No much larger clonotype is one base removed from it; base qualities were not supplied. The record originates from a study of Ad26.COV2.S vaccination and SARS-CoV-2 variants (dated by TCRdb to the early 2020s). Some background on the complete study: Donors in the vaccine arm were drawn from COV1001, a multicentre, randomized, double-blind, placebo-controlled phase I-IIa trial testing Ad26.COV2.S in healthy adults. Ad26.COV2.S was administered intramuscularly at 5 x 10^10 or 1 x 10^11 viral particles, either as a single shot or as two shots given 56 days apart. Sequencing of the TCRbeta repertoire served to evaluate the specificity and breadth of SARS-CoV-2-reactive T cell receptors following Ad26.COV2.S vaccination. The TCR-sequenced set comprised roughly 30 samples: approximately 19 Ad26.COV2.S vaccine recipients, 5 placebo recipients and 8 SARS-CoV-2 convalescent individuals. Trial participants were randomized into five groups of five: low-dose or high-dose Ad26.COV2.S given once or twice, or placebo on both occasions. Investigators remained blinded to trial group allocation during experiments and outcome assessment. Findings and caveats that apply to the study as a whole: Non-spike TCR breadth was comparable between vaccine and placebo recipients, consistent with the vaccine containing only spike. Spike-specific TCR breadth was higher in Ad26.COV2.S recipients than in placebo recipients (P = 0.0014). According to the authors, total T cell responses may have been underestimated by the TCR breadth and depth analyses. The study was not powered for comparison of responses between vaccine doses or regimens. Substantial breadth of spike-specific CD8+ and CD4+ T cell responses was reported after vaccination.

This specimen's treatment or condition label, per the study, means: roughly 19 received Ad26.COV2.S at low or high dose, single or two shots; about 5 received placebo; per-sample allocation not given. For vaccine and placebo recipients, repertoires were sequenced using samples collected on day 63 after the first injection. Between 29 July and 7 August 2020, Cohort 1b enrolled 25 adults aged 18-55 years at one site in Boston, USA. Ad26.COV2.S was a replication-incompetent adenovirus type 26 vector expressing a prefusion-stabilized SARS-CoV-2 spike protein from the original Wuhan strain. CDR1 SGHDT and CDR2 YYEEEE were looked up in the germline V gene. Between the V and J ends, shortened by 4 bases and 5 bases respectively, the junction contains 18 bases. Including cysteine and phenylalanine, the CDR3 has 15 amino acids. CDR3 DNA only is kept here, 45 bases in frame from base 1. TCRbeta CDR3 regions were sequenced with the immunoSEQ Assay. After extraction, genomic DNA underwent amplification by bias-controlled multiplex PCR, followed by high-throughput sequencing. In the source study's methods: To quantify the absolute abundance of each unique TCRbeta CDR3 region, sequences were collapsed and filtered. Usable DNA was measured by amplifying reference genes present in all nucleated cells, and TCRbeta template counts were normalized to that usable DNA to estimate T cell fraction. Repertoire TCRs were annotated as SARS-CoV-2-specific when V gene, CDR3 amino acid sequence and J gene were exactly matched to a known reactive TCR set. The reference SARS-CoV-2 TCR set was derived from MIRA and filtered for enrichment in COVID-19-positive ImmuneCODE repertoires, a step that removed public or cross-reactive TCRs. Using the MIRA antigens, annotated TCRs were further analysed by specific ORF or by position within an ORF. Depth was the summed frequency of annotated unique rearrangements, while breadth was defined as annotated unique rearrangements over total unique productive rearrangements. TCR breadth was compared between groups using two-sided Wilcoxon rank-sum tests. Held by TCRdb, this immuneACCESS table contains in-frame sequences only and omits some clones. Under half of the omission traces to an unresolved V gene where checked; the cause of the rest is unknown. V and J calls and clone size are as listed in that table; D and trimming were resolved from the DNA. The sample includes fewer than 400,000 clones, with roughly 90% observed a single time. Under 2% of the sample rests with the top ten.

The material sequenced was peripheral blood, taken in a trial of Ad26.COV2.S vaccine versus placebo. The rearranged segments are TRBV5-6 and TRBJ2-5; the D gene is possibly TRBD1 or TRBD2, with 6 bases matching each. The source is a person between 18 and 59 years old who received the Ad26.COV2.S COVID-19 vaccine or a placebo. The CDR3 protein sequence reads: CASSPRGGRWETQYF. The nucleotide sequence is TGTGCCAGCAGCCCGCGAGGGGGGCGCTGGGAGACCCAGTACTTC.